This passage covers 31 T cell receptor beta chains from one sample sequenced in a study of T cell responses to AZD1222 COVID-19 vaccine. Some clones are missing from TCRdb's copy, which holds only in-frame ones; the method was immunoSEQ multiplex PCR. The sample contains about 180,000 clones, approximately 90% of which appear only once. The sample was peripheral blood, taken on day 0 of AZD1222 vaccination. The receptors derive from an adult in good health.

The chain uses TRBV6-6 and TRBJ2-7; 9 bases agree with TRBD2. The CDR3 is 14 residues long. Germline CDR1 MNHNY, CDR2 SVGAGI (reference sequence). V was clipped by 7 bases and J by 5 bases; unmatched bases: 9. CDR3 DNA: TGTGCCAGCATTCGGGCTAGCGGGGCCAACGAGCAGTACTTC. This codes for CASIRASGANEQYF.

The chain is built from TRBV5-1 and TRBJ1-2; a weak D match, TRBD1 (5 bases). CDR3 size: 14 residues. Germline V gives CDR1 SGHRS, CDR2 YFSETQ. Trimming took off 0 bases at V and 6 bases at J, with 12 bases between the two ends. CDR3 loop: CASSLEGSRNGYTF. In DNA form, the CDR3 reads TGCGCCAGCAGCTTGGAGGGGTCCCGGAATGGCTACACCTTC.

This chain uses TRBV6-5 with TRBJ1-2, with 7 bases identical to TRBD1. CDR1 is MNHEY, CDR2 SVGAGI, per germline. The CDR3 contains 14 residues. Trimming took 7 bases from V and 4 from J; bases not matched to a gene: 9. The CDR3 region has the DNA TGTGCCAGCACTCGCCGGGACAGTCCCTATGGCTACACCTTC. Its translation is CASTRRDSPYGYTF.

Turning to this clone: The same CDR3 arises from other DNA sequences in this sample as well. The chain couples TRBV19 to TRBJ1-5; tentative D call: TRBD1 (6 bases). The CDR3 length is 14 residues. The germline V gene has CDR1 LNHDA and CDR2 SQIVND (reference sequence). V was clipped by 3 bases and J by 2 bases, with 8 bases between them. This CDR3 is CASSIRGGNQPQHF. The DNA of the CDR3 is TGTGCCAGTAGTATCAGGGGCGGCAATCAGCCCCAGCATTTT.

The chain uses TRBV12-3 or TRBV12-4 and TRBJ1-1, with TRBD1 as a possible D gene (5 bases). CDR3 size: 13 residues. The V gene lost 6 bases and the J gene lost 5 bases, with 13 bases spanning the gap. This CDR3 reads CASSQKRGTEAFF. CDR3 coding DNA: TGTGCCAGCAGCCAGAAGCGGGGGACTGAAGCTTTCTTT.

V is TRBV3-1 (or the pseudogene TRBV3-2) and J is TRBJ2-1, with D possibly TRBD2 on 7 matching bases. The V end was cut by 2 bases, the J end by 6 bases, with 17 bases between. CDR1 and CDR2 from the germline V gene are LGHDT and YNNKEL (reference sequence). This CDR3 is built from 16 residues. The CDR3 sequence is CASSQRGGTGLNEQFF. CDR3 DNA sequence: TGTGCCAGCAGCCAAAGGGGGGGTACAGGACTCAATGAGCAGTTCTTC.

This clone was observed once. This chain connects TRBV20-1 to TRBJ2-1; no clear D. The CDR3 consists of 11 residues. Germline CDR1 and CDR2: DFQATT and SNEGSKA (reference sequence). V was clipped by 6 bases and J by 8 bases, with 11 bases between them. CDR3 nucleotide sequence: TGCAGTGCCCGGACGGACGATGAGCAGTTCTTC. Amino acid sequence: CSARTDDEQFF.

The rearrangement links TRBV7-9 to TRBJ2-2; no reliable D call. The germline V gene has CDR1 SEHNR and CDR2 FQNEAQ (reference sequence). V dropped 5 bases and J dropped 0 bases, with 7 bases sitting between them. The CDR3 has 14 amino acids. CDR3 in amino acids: CASSLEPNTGELFF. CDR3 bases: TGTGCCAGCAGCCTAGAACCGAACACCGGGGAGCTGTTTTTT.

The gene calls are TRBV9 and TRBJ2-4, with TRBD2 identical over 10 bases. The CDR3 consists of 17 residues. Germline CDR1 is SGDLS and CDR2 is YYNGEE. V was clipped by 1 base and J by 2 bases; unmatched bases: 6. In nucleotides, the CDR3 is TGTGCCAGCAGCGTATCGGGTAGCGGGGGGACCAAAAACATTCAGTACTTC. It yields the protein CASSVSGSGGTKNIQYF. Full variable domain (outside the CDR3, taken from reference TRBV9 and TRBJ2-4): DSGVTQTPKHLITATGQRVTLRCSPRSGDLSVYWYQQSLDQGLQFLIQYYNGEERAKGNILERFSAQQFPDLHSELNLSSLELGDSALYFCASSVSGSGGTKNIQYFGAGTRLSVL.

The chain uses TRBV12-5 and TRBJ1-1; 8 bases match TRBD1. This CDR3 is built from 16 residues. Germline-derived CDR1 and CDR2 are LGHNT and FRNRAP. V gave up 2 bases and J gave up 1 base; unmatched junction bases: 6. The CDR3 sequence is CASGLPQGAENTEAFF. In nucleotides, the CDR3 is TGTGCTAGTGGTTTGCCTCAGGGGGCTGAGAACACTGAAGCTTTCTTT.

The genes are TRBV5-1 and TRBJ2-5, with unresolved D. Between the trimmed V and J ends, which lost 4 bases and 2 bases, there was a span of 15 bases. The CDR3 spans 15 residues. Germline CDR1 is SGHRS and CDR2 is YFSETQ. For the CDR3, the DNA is TGCGCCAGCAGCATTGGGAAGGTCGGACAAGAGACCCAGTACTTC. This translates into CASSIGKVGQETQYF.

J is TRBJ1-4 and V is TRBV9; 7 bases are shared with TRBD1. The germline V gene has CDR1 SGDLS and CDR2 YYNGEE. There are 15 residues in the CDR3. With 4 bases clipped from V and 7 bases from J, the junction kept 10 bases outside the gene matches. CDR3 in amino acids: CASSRATGQGEKLFF. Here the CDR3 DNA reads TGTGCCAGCAGCCGCGCGACAGGGCAAGGTGAAAAACTGTTTTTT.

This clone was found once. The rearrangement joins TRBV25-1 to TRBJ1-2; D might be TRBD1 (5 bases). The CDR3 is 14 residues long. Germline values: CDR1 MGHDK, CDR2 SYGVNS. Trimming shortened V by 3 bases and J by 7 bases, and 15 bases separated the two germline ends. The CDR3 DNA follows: TGTGCCAGCAGTGAGACACCAGGGTTTACTGGCTACACCTTC. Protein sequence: CASSETPGFTGYTF.

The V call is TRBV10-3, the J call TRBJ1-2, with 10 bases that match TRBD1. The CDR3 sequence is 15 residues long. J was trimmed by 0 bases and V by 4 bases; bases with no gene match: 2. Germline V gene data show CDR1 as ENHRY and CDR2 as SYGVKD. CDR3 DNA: TGTGCCATCAGTGGACAGGGGGCGTCTAACTATGGCTACACCTTC. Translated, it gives CAISGQGASNYGYTF.

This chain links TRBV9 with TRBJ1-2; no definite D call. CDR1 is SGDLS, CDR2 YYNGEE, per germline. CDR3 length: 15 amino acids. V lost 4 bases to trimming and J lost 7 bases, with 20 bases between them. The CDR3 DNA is TGTGCCAGCAGCCCATCCCCGGACGCTGGAGGTGGCTACACCTTC. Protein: CASSPSPDAGGGYTF. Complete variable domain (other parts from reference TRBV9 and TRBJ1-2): DSGVTQTPKHLITATGQRVTLRCSPRSGDLSVYWYQQSLDQGLQFLIQYYNGEERAKGNILERFSAQQFPDLHSELNLSSLELGDSALYFCASSPSPDAGGGYTFGSGTRLTVV.

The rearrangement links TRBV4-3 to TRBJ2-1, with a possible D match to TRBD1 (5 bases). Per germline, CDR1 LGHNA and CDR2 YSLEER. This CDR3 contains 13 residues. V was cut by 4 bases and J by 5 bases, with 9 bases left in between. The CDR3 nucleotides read TGCGCCAGCAGCCCGTTAGGGGACAATGAGCAGTTCTTC. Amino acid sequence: CASSPLGDNEQFF.

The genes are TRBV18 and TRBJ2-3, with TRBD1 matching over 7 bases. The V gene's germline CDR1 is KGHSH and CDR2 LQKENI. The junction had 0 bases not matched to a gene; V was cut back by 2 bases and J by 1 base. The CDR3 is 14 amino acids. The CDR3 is CASSPRGRTDTQYF. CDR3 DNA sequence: TGTGCCAGCTCACCAAGGGGGCGCACAGATACGCAGTATTTT.

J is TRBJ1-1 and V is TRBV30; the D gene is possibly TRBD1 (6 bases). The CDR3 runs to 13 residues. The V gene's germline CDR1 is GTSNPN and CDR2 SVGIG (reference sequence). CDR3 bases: TGTGCTGCGGCGCCAGGGGCGCCCACTGAAGCTTTCTTT. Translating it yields CAAAPGAPTEAFF.

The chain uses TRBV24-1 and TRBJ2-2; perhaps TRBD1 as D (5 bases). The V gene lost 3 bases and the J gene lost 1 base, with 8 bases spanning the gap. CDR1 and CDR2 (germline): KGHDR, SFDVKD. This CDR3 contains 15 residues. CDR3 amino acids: CATSDPDKNTGELFF. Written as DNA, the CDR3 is TGTGCCACCAGTGATCCGGACAAGAACACCGGGGAGCTGTTTTTT.

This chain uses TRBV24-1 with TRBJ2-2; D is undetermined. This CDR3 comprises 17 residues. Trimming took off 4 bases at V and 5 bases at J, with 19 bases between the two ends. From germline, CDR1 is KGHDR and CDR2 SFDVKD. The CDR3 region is CATSESRHPPRTGELFF. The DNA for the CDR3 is TGTGCCACCAGTGAATCACGACACCCTCCACGTACCGGGGAGCTGTTTTTT.

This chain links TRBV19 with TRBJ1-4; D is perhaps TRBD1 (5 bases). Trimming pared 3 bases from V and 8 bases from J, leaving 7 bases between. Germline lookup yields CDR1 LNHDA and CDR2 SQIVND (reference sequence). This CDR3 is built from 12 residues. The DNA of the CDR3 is TGTGCCAGTAGTATCTGGGGGGAAAAACTGTTTTTT. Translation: CASSIWGEKLFF.

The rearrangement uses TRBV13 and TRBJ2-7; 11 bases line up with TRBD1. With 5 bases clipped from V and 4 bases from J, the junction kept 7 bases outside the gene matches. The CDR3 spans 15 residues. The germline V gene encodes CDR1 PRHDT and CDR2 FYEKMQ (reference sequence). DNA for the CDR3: TGTGCCAGCAGCCAATGGGACAGGGGGACATACGAGCAGTACTTC. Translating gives CASSQWDRGTYEQYF.

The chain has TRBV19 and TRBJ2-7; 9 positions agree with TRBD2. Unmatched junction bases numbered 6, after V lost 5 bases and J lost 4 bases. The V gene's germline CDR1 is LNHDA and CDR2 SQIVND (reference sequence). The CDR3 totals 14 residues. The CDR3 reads CASSRGGGAYEQYF. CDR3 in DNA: TGTGCCAGTAGTCGTGGCGGGGGGGCTTACGAGCAGTACTTC.

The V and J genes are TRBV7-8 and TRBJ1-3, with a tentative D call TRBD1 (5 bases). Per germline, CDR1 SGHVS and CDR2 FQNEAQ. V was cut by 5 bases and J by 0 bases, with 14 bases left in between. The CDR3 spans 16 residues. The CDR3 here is CASSVGGTASGNTIYF. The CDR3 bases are TGTGCCAGCAGCGTCGGGGGGACGGCCTCTGGAAACACCATATATTTT.

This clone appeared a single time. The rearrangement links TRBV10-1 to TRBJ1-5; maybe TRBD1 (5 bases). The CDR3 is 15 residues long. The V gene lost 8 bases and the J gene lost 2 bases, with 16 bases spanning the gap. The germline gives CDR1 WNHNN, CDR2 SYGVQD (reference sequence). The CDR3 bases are TGCGCCAGCCGAAGGGGAAAATACGGCAATCAGCCCCAGCATTTT. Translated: CASRRGKYGNQPQHF.

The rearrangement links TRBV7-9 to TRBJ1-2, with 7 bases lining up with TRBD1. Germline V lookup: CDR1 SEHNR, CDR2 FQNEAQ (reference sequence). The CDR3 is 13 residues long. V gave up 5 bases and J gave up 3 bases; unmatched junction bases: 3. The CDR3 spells CASSPDRYYGYTF. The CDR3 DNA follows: TGTGCCAGCAGCCCGGACAGGTACTATGGCTACACCTTC.

CDR3 bases: TGCGCCAGCACGGAACCACAGGACAATGAGCAGTTCTTC. Its protein product is CASTEPQDNEQFF. The gene calls are TRBV5-1 and TRBJ2-1, with a weak D call TRBD1 (5 bases). V was pared by 6 bases and J by 5 bases, with 12 bases between. The CDR3 sequence is 13 residues long. The germline V gene encodes CDR1 SGHRS and CDR2 YFSETQ.

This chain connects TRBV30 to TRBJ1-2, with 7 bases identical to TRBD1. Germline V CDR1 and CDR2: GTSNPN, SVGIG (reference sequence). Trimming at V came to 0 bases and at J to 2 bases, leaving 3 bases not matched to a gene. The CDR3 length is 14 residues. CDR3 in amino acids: CAWSVWTGNYGYTF. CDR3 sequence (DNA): TGTGCCTGGAGTGTATGGACAGGAAACTATGGCTACACCTTC.

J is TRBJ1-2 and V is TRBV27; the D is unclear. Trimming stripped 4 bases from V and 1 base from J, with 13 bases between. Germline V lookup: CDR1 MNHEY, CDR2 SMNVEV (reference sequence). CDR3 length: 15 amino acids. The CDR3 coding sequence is TGTGCCAGCAGTTCCCTAACGGGGTTTAACTATGGCTACACCTTC. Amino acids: CASSSLTGFNYGYTF.

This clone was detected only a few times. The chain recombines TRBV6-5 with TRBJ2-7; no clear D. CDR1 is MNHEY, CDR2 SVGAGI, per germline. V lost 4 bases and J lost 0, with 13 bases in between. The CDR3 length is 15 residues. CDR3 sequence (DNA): TGTGCCAGCAGTTTTGATGGTCAGAGCTCCTACGAGCAGTACTTC. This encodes CASSFDGQSSYEQYF.

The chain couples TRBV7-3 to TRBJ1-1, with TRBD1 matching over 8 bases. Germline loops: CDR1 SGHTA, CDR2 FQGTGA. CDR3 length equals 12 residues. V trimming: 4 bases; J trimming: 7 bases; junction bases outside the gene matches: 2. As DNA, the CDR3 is TGTGCCAGCAGCTCTACAGGGGGTGAAGCTTTCTTT. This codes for CASSSTGGEAFF. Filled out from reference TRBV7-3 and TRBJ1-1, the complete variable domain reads GAGVSQTPSNKVTEKGKYVELRCDPISGHTALYWYRQSLGQGPEFLIYFQGTGAADDSGLPNDRFFAVRPEGSVSTLKIQRTERGDSAVYLCASSSTGGEAFFGQGTRLTVV.